This T cell receptor (beta chain) was identified during a study of shared clonotypes between healthy human individuals (dated by TCRdb to 2018 to 2021). At the level of the whole study: Three men and a couple of women, aged 18 to 49 years, made up the cohort. Between about 0.94 and 8.9 billion PBMCs per donor were obtained by leukapheresis. For each donor, CD4 naive and CD4 memory were each given three plates, CD8 naive was given two plates, and CD8 memory was given one plate. Blood TCR repertoires of 5 or 6 healthy adults were deeply sequenced to estimate repertoire size and the extent of clonotype sharing between individuals. To increase sequencing depth and limit assay-specific biases, different laboratories used diverse techniques to prepare libraries and sequence TCR repertoires. What the study reported, not specific to this receptor: The genetic and exposure-history diversity represented was limited by the small number of donors. Only blood was sampled, and tissue TCR repertoires likely differ from those in blood. Compared with non-shared clonotypes, clonotypes shared by all four sorted-subset donors had higher generation probabilities. Rarefaction of sorted-subset datasets indicated incomplete sequencing despite the large sequencing depth. Pairwise subsampling indicated that sequencing depth was expected to affect the degree of clonotype sharing among donors. Naive subsets generally had larger estimated clonotype richness than memory subsets. Approximately 4.8% of naive CD4, roughly 3.5% of naive CD8, roughly 2.5% of memory CD4, and 0.35% to 0.5% of memory CD8 clonotypes were shared across several donors.

With respect to this clone: Its antigen has not been determined. No base qualities exist here, and no much larger clone lies one base off it.

The donors were healthy, HIV-negative adults with no recently reported acute infections or vaccinations. Every donor was a Caucasian adult residing in Nashville, Tennessee, USA. CD4+ T cells were enriched through magnetic negative selection, after which naive cells were positively selected on CD45RA and the remaining negative fraction served as the memory subset. Blood was obtained by leukapheresis, after which PBMCs were separated by Ficoll-Histopaque density gradient centrifugation and cryopreserved in liquid nitrogen vapor phase. Analytical flow cytometry was used to check the purity and quantity of every magnetically sorted T cell population. From each sorted fraction, genomic DNA was isolated and quantified by UV absorbance on a Nanodrop 2000c. Using the deep immunoSEQ assay, TCR CDR3 regions were amplified from genomic DNA by multiplex PCR. Extracted genomic DNA from each cell subset was spread evenly across all wells of several immunoSEQ 96-well plates, with each plate serving as a replicate. For sorted subsets, roughly 190 ng of genomic DNA, equivalent to about 30,000 T cell genomes, went into each replicate PCR. The purified libraries were quantified using a Qubit 3.0 fluorometer, sized with a Bioanalyzer 2100, and then quantified again using the KAPA Library Quantification kit. Every immunoSEQ 96-well plate was sequenced on a separate single-read 150-cycle Illumina NextSeq 550 flow cell. The paper's data handling went like this. Because the immunoSEQ output included only junctional sequences and no quality scores, the filtering could not be the same as the filtering used for full-length reads. To assign V/J genes and CDR3, sequences were annotated against IMGT germline references using PyIR, a Python wrapper for IgBLAST v1.9. Reads were filtered out if the reads had weak V/J assignments (E-value above 1e-6), no CDR3, stop codons, out-of-frame junctions, or ambiguous translated residues. A V3J clonotype was defined by an identical inferred V gene, J gene, and CDR3 amino acid sequence. To compute the percentage overlap between repertoires, the number of shared unique clonotypes was divided by the size of the smaller repertoire. RTK rarefaction, the Chao1 estimator, and Recon v2.1 estimates of unobserved clonotypes were used to assess repertoire richness. Generation probabilities were computed with OLGA for all TCRbeta clonotypes obtained by the gDNA method from a few donors. TCRdb's version of the immuneACCESS table is confined to in-frame rearrangements and falls short of the full clone set. An unresolved V gene accounts for under half of the shortfall where checked; the remainder is of unknown origin. Clonal size and the V and J genes are those of that table, whereas D and trimming came from the DNA. In this sample the table shows around 2.1 million clones, approximately 94% of which occur a single time. The ten largest make up around 0.13% of the sample.

The source is a young man in good health. The sample was naive CD4+ T cells sorted from blood. The cell subset or site label here, explained by the study, means: CD45RA+ positively selected.

The nucleotide sequence is given as TGCGCCAGCAGCCAAGAGGGCCCGGGCTCTGGAAACACCATATATTTT. This codes for CASSQEGPGSGNTIYF. This receptor chain uses TRBV4-1 and TRBJ1-3; no D segment can be confidently identified. From the cysteine up to the phenylalanine, the CDR3 has a length of 16 residues. The sequence is cut down to CDR3 DNA, 48 bases in frame from base 1. The junction shows trimming of 0 bases on V and 0 bases on J, plus 9 bases between the germline ends. CDR1 and CDR2 are read off the germline V gene as MGHRA and YSYEKL.